Detailed here is one T cell receptor (beta chain). Its antigen is still unknown. The record originates from a study of beta chain features in type 1 diabetes. General observations from the study: Cells with high TCR expression could be over-represented when cDNA is sequenced.

The V end was cut by 1 base, the J end by 7 bases, with 11 bases between. The CDR3 loop spans 14 amino acids. The germline V gene encodes CDR1 SGHTA and CDR2 FQGNSA. cDNA synthesis used the whole RNA isolate, giving expressed TCRB sequences. The table came from immunoSEQ multiplex PCR; TCRdb's copy has only in-frame clones and leaves some out. The sample consists of about 110,000 clones, 40% of them appearing once. J is TRBJ1-5 and V is TRBV7-2, with D unclear. Sequenced: stem cell memory CD4+ T cells from blood. The source of this sequence is a woman between 18 and 30 years old in good health. Here the CDR3 DNA reads TGTGCCAGCAGCTTAGAGGCTCGAGGCCAGCCCCAGCATTTT. Translating gives CASSLEARGQPQHF.